This TCR beta chain was identified in a study of shared clonotypes between healthy human individuals. Study at large: Donors had three CD4 naive, three CD4 memory, two CD8 naive and one CD8 memory plate apiece.

Overall study findings and caveats: Estimated richness values were generally larger in naive subsets than in memory subsets. Several donors showed sharing of about 4.7% of naive CD4 clonotypes.

In regard to this clone: Antigen unknown.

Losses at the gene ends were 5 bases for V and 7 bases for J; bases not matched to a gene: 10. The CDR3 is 14 amino acids. Germline-derived CDR1 and CDR2 are SQVTM and ANQGSEA. Assay: immunoSEQ multiplex PCR; the TCRdb copy retains only in-frame clones and omits some. The repertoire holds 1.4 million to 1.5 million clones, with around 97% as singletons. J is TRBJ2-7 and V is TRBV29-1, with 11 bases fitting TRBD1. The specimen sequenced was naive CD4+ T cells sorted from blood. The subset denotes: CD45RA+ positively selected. This sequence was found in a man aged 25-45 years in good health. CDR3 in DNA: TGCAGCGTTCGAGGACAGGGGGCTCTGAGGGAGCAGTACTTC. The encoded protein is CSVRGQGALREQYF.